This T cell receptor beta chain was profiled in a study of Graves' ophthalmopathy and Graves' hyperthyroidism. Study-wide background: Sampling took place at initial diagnosis, with peripheral blood obtained before any treatment.

Pregnancy or lactation, uncontrolled infections and other autoimmune diseases were grounds for excluding patients. PBMCs were density-gradient isolated from around 9.2 ml fresh blood. The CDR3 runs 13 residues. Deletions cut 2 bases from V and 4 bases from J, with 8 bases between. From germline, CDR1 is MDHEN and CDR2 SYDVKM. The TCR beta CDR3 regions underwent amplification from RNA transcripts. Second-round multiplex PCR came after a first-round RT-PCR that employed HTBI primers. MiXCR, applied by TCRdb to the multiplex PCR reads, yields one record per CDR3 protein. This table has fewer than 400,000 distinct CDR3 sequences, 15% to 20% appearing once.

The chain recombines TRBV28 with TRBJ1-2; D call uncertain. Input material: peripheral blood. The TCR originated in a young woman with Graves' ophthalmopathy. DNA for the CDR3: TGTGCCAGCAGTTTAATGGGCCCCTATGGCTACACCTTC. Its protein product is CASSLMGPYGYTF.